The 16 T cell receptor beta chains presented below share a single source sample, sequenced in a study of blood T cell repertoires in COVID-19. Measured with immunoSEQ multiplex PCR; TCRdb has only the in-frame clones, and not every one. The top ten clones hold 0.8% to 0.95% of a sample with 200,000 to 300,000 clones, approximately 91% of them seen once. The sample comprised peripheral blood. Receptors originate from a man younger than 45 with COVID-19, enrolled during active disease.

The CDR3 sequence: CATGGVGSPYEQYF. The CDR3 region has the DNA TGTGCCACCGGGGGGGTGGGGAGCCCCTACGAGCAGTACTTC. J is TRBJ2-7 and V is TRBV6-5; 8 bases are a match to TRBD2. From germline, CDR1 is MNHEY and CDR2 SVGAGI. V lost 10 bases to trimming and J lost 2 bases; unmatched junction nucleotides: 10. This CDR3 region has 14 residues.

This chain uses TRBV10-1 with TRBJ2-1; D remains ambiguous. V dropped 1 base and J dropped 0 bases, with 13 bases sitting between them. This CDR3 is 17 amino acids long. Germline V gives CDR1 WNHNN, CDR2 SYGVQD (reference sequence). This chain's CDR3 is CASSEWATLSSYNEQFF. The CDR3 region has the DNA TGCGCCAGCAGTGAGTGGGCTACCTTGAGCTCCTACAATGAGCAGTTCTTC.

This chain joins TRBV6-5 and TRBJ2-3; maybe TRBD1 (6 bases). The V end was cut by 4 bases, the J end by 2 bases, with 13 bases between. Germline V gene data show CDR1 as MNHEY and CDR2 as SVGAGI. The CDR3 length is 15 residues. The chain's CDR3 is CASSSVGTNTDTQYF. The CDR3 DNA is TGTGCCAGCAGTTCCGTGGGGACAAACACAGATACGCAGTATTTT.

CDR3 nucleotides: TGTGCCAGCACGGAAGCGGGAGGCCCCGAGTTCTACGAGCAGTACTTC. As protein: CASTEAGGPEFYEQYF. This chain links TRBV6-1 with TRBJ2-7, with 9 bases aligning to TRBD2. Trimming removed 7 bases from V and 3 bases from J; junction bases left unmatched: 13. The CDR3 loop spans 16 amino acids. CDR1 is MNHNS, CDR2 SASEGT, per germline.

This chain joins TRBV7-9 and TRBJ1-2; TRBD1 agrees at 7 bases. Germline-derived CDR1 and CDR2 are SEHNR and FQNEAQ (reference sequence). With 1 base clipped from V and 1 base from J, the junction kept 6 bases outside the gene matches. This CDR3 has 16 residues. The DNA of the CDR3 is TGTGCCAGCAGCTTAGGGACAGGATGGTATAACTATGGCTACACCTTC. Translating it yields CASSLGTGWYNYGYTF.

J is TRBJ2-3 and V is TRBV3-1 (or the pseudogene TRBV3-2); TRBD2 matches 10 bases. V dropped 5 bases and J dropped 4; count of bases not matched to a gene: 12. The CDR3 covers 17 residues. CDR1 and CDR2 (germline): LGHDT, YNNKEL (reference sequence). The CDR3 coding sequence is TGTGCCAGCAGCAGAGGCAGCGGGGGGGGATGGGCAGATACGCAGTATTTT. It yields the protein CASSRGSGGGWADTQYF.

The gene calls are TRBV25-1 and TRBJ1-2, with TRBD1 matching over 9 bases. There are 15 residues in the CDR3. V lost 2 bases, J lost 7 bases, and 8 bases stayed unmatched. CDR1 MGHDK and CDR2 SYGVNS come from the germline V gene. The CDR3 reads CASSERGTGLSGYTF. In DNA, the CDR3 is TGTGCCAGCAGTGAAAGGGGGACAGGGCTTTCTGGCTACACCTTC.

The gene calls are TRBV7-2 and TRBJ2-1; TRBD1 matches at 9 bases. V shed 3 bases, J shed 6 bases, and the junction held 6 bases outside the gene matches. The CDR3 spans 15 residues. Germline CDR1 reads SGHTA; CDR2 reads FQGNSA. DNA of the CDR3: TGTGCCAGCAGCTTTACAGGGGGCCCCGGCAATGAGCAGTTCTTC. Translated, it gives CASSFTGGPGNEQFF.

J is TRBJ2-7 and V is TRBV29-1, with TRBD2 matching 9 bases. V dropped 3 bases and J dropped 2; count of bases not matched to a gene: 8. The germline V gene encodes CDR1 SQVTM and CDR2 ANQGSEA. CDR3 length: 15 residues. Here the CDR3 DNA reads TGCAGCGTTGATGTGACTAGCGGCCCAACCTACGAGCAGTACTTC. Encoded protein: CSVDVTSGPTYEQYF.

This rearrangement joins TRBV18 to TRBJ1-5; 9 bases line up with TRBD1. The V segment lost 6 bases and the J segment 7 bases; nucleotides outside the gene matches: 10. Germline CDR1 is KGHSH and CDR2 is LQKENI. This CDR3 contains 15 residues. CDR3 in amino acids: CASSPNRGREQPQHF. DNA for the CDR3: TGTGCCAGCTCCCCTAACAGGGGGCGCGAGCAGCCCCAGCATTTT.

V and J are TRBV6-5 and TRBJ1-4; D is ambiguous. Trimming shortened V by 1 base and J by 7 bases, and 10 bases separated the two germline ends. The CDR3 totals 14 residues. CDR1 is MNHEY and CDR2 is SVGAGI in the germline V gene. The CDR3 DNA sequence: TGTGCCAGCAGTTACTTCCGGACTGGTGAAAAACTGTTTTTT. This gives the protein CASSYFRTGEKLFF.

The V gene is TRBV30, the J gene TRBJ1-2; D possibly corresponds to TRBD1 (5 bases). With 3 bases removed from V and 4 bases from J, the gap between germline ends came to 12 bases. Germline V gives CDR1 GTSNPN, CDR2 SVGIG (reference sequence). The CDR3 has 13 residues. The CDR3 is CAWSPETGYGYTF. The CDR3 DNA sequence: TGTGCCTGGAGCCCAGAAACAGGCTATGGCTACACCTTC.

The V gene is TRBV27, the J gene TRBJ1-6; D not certain. The CDR3 is 17 residues long. Trimming stripped 2 bases from V and 5 bases from J, with 16 bases between. From germline, CDR1 is MNHEY and CDR2 SMNVEV (reference sequence). In nucleotides, the CDR3 is TGTGCCAGCAGTTTAGTCCGGGAGTCCATGGATAATTCACCCCTCCACTTT. This gives the protein CASSLVRESMDNSPLHF.

The chain combines TRBV6-5 with TRBJ1-2; TRBD1 agrees at 8 bases. Losses at the gene ends were 8 bases for V and 8 bases for J; bases not matched to a gene: 13. The germline gives CDR1 MNHEY, CDR2 SVGAGI. CDR3 length equals 14 residues. The CDR3 DNA is TGTGCCAGCCGGACAGGGTTCGAAGTGGGGGGCTACACCTTC. Amino acids: CASRTGFEVGGYTF.

This clone was detected only once. The rearrangement joins TRBV19 to TRBJ1-2; 8 bases are shared with TRBD1. Trimming removed 4 bases from V and 2 bases from J; junction bases left unmatched: 9. Germline assignment: CDR1 LNHDA and CDR2 SQIVND (reference sequence). The CDR3 consists of 16 residues. The CDR3 region is CASSTWGQEKNYGYTF. In nucleotides, the CDR3 is TGTGCCAGTAGTACCTGGGGACAGGAAAAGAACTATGGCTACACCTTC. The full variable domain, rest sourced from reference TRBV19 and TRBJ1-2, is DGGITQSPKYLFRKEGQNVTLSCEQNLNHDAMYWYRQDPGQGLRLIYYSQIVNDFQKGDIAEGYSVSREKKESFPLTVTSAQKNPTAFYLCASSTWGQEKNYGYTFGSGTRLTVV.

The V gene is TRBV12-3 or TRBV12-4, the J gene TRBJ1-1; D uncertain. The CDR3 extends over 13 amino acids. V lost 3 bases and J lost 6, with 11 bases in between. For the CDR3, the DNA is TGTGCCAGCAGTTTTACGGCGGCCCCTGAAGCTTTCTTT. Translated: CASSFTAAPEAFF.